This T cell receptor beta chain was documented in a study of blood T cell repertoires in COVID-19. Across the study: Whether acute or convalescent, the COVID-19 samples came from the United States, Italy and Spain. Sample material is recorded as cDNA or gDNA derived from T cells, B-cell-depleted T cells, or PBMCs.

This clone was observed a handful of times. Authors' methods: By means of reference gene primer amplification, nucleated cell counts were estimated. Assay: immunoSEQ multiplex PCR; the TCRdb copy retains only in-frame clones and omits some. The V and J calls and clone size were taken over from that table, and D and trimming were inferred from the DNA. This table has some 390,000 clones, around 87% appearing once. Germline CDR1 is SGHAT and CDR2 is FQNNGV. This CDR3 has 14 amino acids. The germline V and J ends were trimmed by 0 bases and 6 bases, with 9 bases remaining between them. This receptor was taken from a human donor in a cohort sampled during active COVID-19. The chain combines TRBV11-2 with TRBJ2-4, with D perhaps TRBD1 (5 bases). The sequencing sample was made of peripheral blood. The DNA of the CDR3 is TGTGCCAGCAGCTTAGATAGGACAACAAACATTCAGTACTTC. Its translation: CASSLDRTTNIQYF.